This T cell receptor beta chain was found in a study of cytomegalovirus exposure and HLA in healthy donors. The PCR employed 60 Vbeta primers together with 13 Jbeta primers. Repertoires were generated with immunoSEQ multiplex PCR, while TCRdb's copy carries only in-frame clones and drops some. The sample has approximately 150,000 clones, around 88% seen once; the top ten hold 0.75% to 0.95%. The junction had 2 bases not matched to a gene; V was cut back by 0 bases and J by 1 base. The CDR3 covers 15 residues. Germline V CDR1 and CDR2: SGDLS, YYNGEE. Sequenced material: PBMCs. The chain uses TRBV9 and TRBJ2-5; TRBD1 matches 8 bases. This receptor was obtained from a woman aged 25 to 39 in good health and CMV-seronegative. This CDR3 is CASSVETGVQETQYF. CDR3 in DNA: TGTGCCAGCAGCGTAGAGACAGGGGTCCAAGAGACCCAGTACTTC.